This T cell receptor (beta chain) was retrieved from a study of T cells in localized non-small cell lung cancer. Data came from immunoSEQ multiplex PCR; TCRdb stores just in-frame clones and leaves some out. The table lists tens of thousands of clones, approximately 83% of them singletons. The CDR3 is 15 amino acids. After removal of 4 bases from V and 8 bases from J, the junction contained 9 bases not matched to a gene. CDR1 is MGHDK and CDR2 is SYGVNS in the germline V gene. The sample was PBMCs, taken before any cancer treatment. The chain links TRBV25-1 to TRBJ2-1; 9 bases agree with TRBD1. This TCR was recovered from a man between 40 and 75 years old with stage II lung adenocarcinoma. CDR3 sequence (DNA): TGTGCCAGCAGTGTAGCCGGGACAGGGTATTATGAGCAGTTCTTC. Translating gives CASSVAGTGYYEQFF.